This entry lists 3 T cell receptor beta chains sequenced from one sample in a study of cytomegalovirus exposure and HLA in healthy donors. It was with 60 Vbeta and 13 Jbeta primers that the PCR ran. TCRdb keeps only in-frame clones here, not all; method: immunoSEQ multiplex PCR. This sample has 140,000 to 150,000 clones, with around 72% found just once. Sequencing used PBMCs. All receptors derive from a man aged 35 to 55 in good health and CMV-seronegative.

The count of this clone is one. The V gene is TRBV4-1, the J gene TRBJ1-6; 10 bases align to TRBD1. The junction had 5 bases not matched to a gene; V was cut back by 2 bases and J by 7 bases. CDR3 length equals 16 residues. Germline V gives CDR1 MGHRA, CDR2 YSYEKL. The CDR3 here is CASSQLRQGANSPLHF. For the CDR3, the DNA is TGCGCCAGCAGCCAACTGAGACAGGGGGCAAATTCACCCCTCCACTTT.

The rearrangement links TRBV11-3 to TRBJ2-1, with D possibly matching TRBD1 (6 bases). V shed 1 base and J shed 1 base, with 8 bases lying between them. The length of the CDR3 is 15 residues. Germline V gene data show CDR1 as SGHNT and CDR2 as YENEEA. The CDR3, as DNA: TGTGCCAGCAGCTTAGGGACAGCTTCCTACAATGAGCAGTTCTTC. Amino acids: CASSLGTASYNEQFF.

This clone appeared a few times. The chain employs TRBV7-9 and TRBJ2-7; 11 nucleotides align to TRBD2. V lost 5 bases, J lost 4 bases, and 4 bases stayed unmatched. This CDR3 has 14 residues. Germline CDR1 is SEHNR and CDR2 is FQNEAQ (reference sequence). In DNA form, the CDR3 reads TGTGCCAGCAGCCGACTAGCGGGACGGTACGAGCAGTACTTC. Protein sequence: CASSRLAGRYEQYF.